This T cell receptor beta chain was profiled in a study of cytomegalovirus exposure and HLA in healthy donors. Findings and limits, study-wide: In vitro assays verified that three CMV-associated chains recognized CMV antigens specifically.

As for this clone: Its antigen is not identified.

Profiled with immunoSEQ multiplex PCR; TCRdb holds only in-frame clones, not every one. The table has about 97,000 clones, roughly 95% seen once. The germline CDR1 and CDR2 sequences are ENHRY and SYGVKD. This CDR3 contains 13 residues. V lost 8 bases to trimming and J lost 8 bases; unmatched junction nucleotides: 8. The sequence was obtained from a woman aged 18-35 years in good health and CMV-seronegative. V and J are TRBV10-3 and TRBJ1-4, with 7 bases aligning to TRBD1. Sequencing used PBMCs. The CDR3 DNA sequence: TGTGCCATCTCACAGGGGATTCTGGAAAAACTGTTTTTT. Amino acid sequence: CAISQGILEKLFF.